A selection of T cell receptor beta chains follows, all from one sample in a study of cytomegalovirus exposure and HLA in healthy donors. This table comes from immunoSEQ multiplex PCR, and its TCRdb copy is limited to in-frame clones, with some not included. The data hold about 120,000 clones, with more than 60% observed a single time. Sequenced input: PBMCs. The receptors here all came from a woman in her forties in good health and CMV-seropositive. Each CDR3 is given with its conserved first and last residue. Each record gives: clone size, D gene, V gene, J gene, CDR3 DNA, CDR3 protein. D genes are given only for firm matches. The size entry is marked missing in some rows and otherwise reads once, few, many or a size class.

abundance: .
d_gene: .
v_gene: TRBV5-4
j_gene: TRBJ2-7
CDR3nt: TGTGCCAGCAGCCGGGGAGGCTCCTCCACTTACGAGCAGTACTTC
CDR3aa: CASSRGGSSTYEQYF

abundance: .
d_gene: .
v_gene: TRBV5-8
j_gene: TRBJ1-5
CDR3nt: TGTGCCAGCAGCTTGTGGGAAGGCAGGGGAAATCAGCCCCAGCATTTT
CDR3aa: CASSLWEGRGNQPQHF

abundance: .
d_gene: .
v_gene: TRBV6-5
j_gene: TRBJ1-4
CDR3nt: TGTGCCAGCAGTTACGGACAGTTAAATGAAAAACTGTTTTTT
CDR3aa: CASSYGQLNEKLFF

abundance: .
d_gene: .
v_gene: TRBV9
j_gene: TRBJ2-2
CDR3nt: TGTGCCAGCAGCCGGACCGGGGAGCTGTTTTTT
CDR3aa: CASSRTGELFF

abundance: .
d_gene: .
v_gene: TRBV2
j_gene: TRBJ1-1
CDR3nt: TGTGCCAGCAGGGCTACCTTAGCCACTGAAGCTTTCTTT
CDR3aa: CASRATLATEAFF

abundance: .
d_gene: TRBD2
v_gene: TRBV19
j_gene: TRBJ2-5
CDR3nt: TGTGCCAGTAGTATAGAGTCTAGCGGGGGGGCAGAGACCCAGTACTTC
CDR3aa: CASSIESSGGAETQYF

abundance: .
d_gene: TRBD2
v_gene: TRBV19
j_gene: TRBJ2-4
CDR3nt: TGTGCCAGTAGTGTCCACCCCGGGACTAGCGGGAGCCGCAATAGCATTCAGTACTTC
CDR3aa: CASSVHPGTSGSRNSIQYF

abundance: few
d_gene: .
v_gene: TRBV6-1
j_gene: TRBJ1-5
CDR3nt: TGTGCCAGCAGTGAAACGACTACAGCCGACCTCCCCCAGCATTTT
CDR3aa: CASSETTTADLPQHF

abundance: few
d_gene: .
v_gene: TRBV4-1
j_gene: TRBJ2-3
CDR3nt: TGCGCCAGCAGCCAAGATACCCTTTCCCCCGCACAAGATACGCAGTATTTT
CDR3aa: CASSQDTLSPAQDTQYF

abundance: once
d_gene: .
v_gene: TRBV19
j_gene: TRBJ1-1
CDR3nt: TGTGCCAGTACCCACCCGGGGGGGGGAAGGACTGAAGCTTTCTTT
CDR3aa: CASTHPGGGRTEAFF

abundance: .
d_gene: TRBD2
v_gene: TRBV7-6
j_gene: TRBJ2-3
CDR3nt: TGTGCCAGCAGCGTGACTAGCGGGAGCGCAGATACGCAGTATTTT
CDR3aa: CASSVTSGSADTQYF

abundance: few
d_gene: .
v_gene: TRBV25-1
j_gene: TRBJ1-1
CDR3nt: TGTGCCAGCAGTGACCGGACAGCTCATGTTGAAGCTTTCTTT
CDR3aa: CASSDRTAHVEAFF

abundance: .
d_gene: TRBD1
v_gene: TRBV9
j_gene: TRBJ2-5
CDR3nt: TGTGCCAGCAGCGTAGGGGGGACAGGGAATTTCCAAGAGACCCAGTACTTC
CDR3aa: CASSVGGTGNFQETQYF

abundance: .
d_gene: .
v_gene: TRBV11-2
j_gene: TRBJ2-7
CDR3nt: TGTGCCAGCAGCTTTGGAACAGACACCTACGAGCAGTACTTC
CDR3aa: CASSFGTDTYEQYF

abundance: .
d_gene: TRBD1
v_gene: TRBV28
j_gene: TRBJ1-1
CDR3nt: TGTGCCAGCAGTCATGACAGGGTCAAGGCTTTCTTT
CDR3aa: CASSHDRVKAFF

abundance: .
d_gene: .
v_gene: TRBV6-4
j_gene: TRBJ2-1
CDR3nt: TGTGCCAGCAGCCCCGGAGCGGAAGGAGGACATGAGCAGTTCTTC
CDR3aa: CASSPGAEGGHEQFF

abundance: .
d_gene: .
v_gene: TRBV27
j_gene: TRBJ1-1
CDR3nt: TGTGCCAGCAGTTTGGCACAGAACACTGAAGCTTTCTTT
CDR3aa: CASSLAQNTEAFF

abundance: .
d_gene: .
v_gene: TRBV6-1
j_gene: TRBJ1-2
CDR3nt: TGTGCCAGCAGTGAAGTCCAAGTCCCTCCCGGTGGCTATGGCTACACCTTC
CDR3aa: CASSEVQVPPGGYGYTF

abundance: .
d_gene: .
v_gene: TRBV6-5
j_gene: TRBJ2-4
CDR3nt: TGTGCCAGCAGGCTCGACAGGAAAAACATTCAGTACTTC
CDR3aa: CASRLDRKNIQYF

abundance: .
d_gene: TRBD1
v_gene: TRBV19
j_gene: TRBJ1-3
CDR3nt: TGTGCCAGTGGGAGATTCCCGGGACAGCCGGGCGCTGGAAACACCATATATTTT
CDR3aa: CASGRFPGQPGAGNTIYF

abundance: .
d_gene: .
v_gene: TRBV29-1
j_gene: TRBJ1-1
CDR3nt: TGCAGCGCCACCCGACAGGAAGCTTTCTTT
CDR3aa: CSATRQEAFF

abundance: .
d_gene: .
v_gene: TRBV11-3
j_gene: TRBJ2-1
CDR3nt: TGTGCCAGCAGCTTACAGGGCGGCGATGAGCAGTTCTTC
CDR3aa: CASSLQGGDEQFF

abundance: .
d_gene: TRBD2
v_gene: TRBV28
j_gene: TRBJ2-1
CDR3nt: TGTGCCAGCAGTCTATTAGCGGGAGGGCCCGTCCCCTACAATGAGCAGTTCTTC
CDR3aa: CASSLLAGGPVPYNEQFF

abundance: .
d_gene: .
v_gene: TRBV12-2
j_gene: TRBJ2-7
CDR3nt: TGTGCAAGTCGCCCCGAGTGCCGGGACAGGGGCAACGAGCAGTACTTC
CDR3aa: CASRPECRDRGNEQYF

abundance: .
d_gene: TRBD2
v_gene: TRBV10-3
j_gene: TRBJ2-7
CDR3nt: TGTGCCATCAGTGAACCCCTAGCGGGGGATTACGAGCAGTACTTC
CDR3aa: CAISEPLAGDYEQYF

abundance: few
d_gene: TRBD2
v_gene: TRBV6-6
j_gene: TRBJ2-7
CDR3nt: TGTGCCAGCAGTTACGGAGGGAGGGCCAACGAGCAGTACTTC
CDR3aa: CASSYGGRANEQYF

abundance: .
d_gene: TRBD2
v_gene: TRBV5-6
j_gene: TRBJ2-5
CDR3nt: TGTGCCAGCAGCCTTGCCAGACTAGCGGGAGGTGGCGGAGAGACCCAGTACTTC
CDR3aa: CASSLARLAGGGGETQYF

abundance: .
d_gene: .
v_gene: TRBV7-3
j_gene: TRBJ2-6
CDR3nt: TGTGCCAGCGGGGGGGCCTCTGGGGCCAACGTCCTGACTTTC
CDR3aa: CASGGASGANVLTF

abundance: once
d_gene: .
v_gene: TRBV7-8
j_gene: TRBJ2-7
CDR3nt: TGTGCCAGCAGCTTAGCGAGGGGGTCCTACGAGCAGTACTTC
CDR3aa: CASSLARGSYEQYF

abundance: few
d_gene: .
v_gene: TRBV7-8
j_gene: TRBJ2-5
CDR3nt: TGTGCCAGCAGCTTAGACCGGGGGATAAAGACCCAGTACTTC
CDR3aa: CASSLDRGIKTQYF

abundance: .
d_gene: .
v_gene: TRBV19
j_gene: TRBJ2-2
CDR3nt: TGTGCCAGTAGTGTCGCGGCAGGGTACACCGGGGAGCTGTTTTTT
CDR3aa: CASSVAAGYTGELFF

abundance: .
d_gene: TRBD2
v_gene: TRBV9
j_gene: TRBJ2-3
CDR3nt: TGTGCCAGCAGCGTAGGGATAGCGGGGGGCCCCACAGATACGCAGTATTTT
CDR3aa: CASSVGIAGGPTDTQYF

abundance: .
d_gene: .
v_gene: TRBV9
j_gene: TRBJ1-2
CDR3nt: TGTGCCAGCAGCGTAGTTGGAGGGGGCTACACCTTC
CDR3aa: CASSVVGGGYTF

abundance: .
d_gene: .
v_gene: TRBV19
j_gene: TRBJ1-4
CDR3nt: TGTGCCAGTAGTATTAGGCAGGGGATCCCAACTAATGAAAAACTGTTTTTT
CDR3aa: CASSIRQGIPTNEKLFF

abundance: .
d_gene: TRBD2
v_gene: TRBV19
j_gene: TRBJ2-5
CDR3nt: TGTGCCAGTAGTATAGATGGGACTACGTACCAAGAGACCCAGTACTTC
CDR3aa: CASSIDGTTYQETQYF

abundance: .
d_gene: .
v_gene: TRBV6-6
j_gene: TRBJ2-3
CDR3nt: TGTGCCAGCAGCGACCCCCAGGGGACAGATACGCAGTATTTT
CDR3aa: CASSDPQGTDTQYF

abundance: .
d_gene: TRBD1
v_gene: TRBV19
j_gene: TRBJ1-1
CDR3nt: TGTGCCAGTAGGGGTCGACAGGGGGCTGGGGACACTGAAGCTTTCTTT
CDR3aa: CASRGRQGAGDTEAFF

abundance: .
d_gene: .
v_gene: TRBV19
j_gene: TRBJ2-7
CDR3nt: TGTGCCAGTAGTATAGGCAGGGGCGATATTAACTACGAGCAGTACTTC
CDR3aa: CASSIGRGDINYEQYF

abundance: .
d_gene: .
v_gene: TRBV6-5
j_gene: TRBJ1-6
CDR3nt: TGTGCCAGCAGTCGGACAAGCTCCTATAATTCACCCCTCCACTTT
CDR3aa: CASSRTSSYNSPLHF

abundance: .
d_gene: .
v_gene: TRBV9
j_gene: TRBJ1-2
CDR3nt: TGTGCCAGCAGCGTAGAGGACATGCACTCTGGCTACACCTTC
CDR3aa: CASSVEDMHSGYTF

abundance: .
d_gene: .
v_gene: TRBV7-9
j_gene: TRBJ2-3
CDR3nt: TGTGCCAGCAGCCCGGGCACAGATACGCAGTATTTT
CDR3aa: CASSPGTDTQYF

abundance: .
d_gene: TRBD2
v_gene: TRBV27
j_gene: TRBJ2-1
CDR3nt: TGTGCCAGCAGTTCCCCTAGCGGGATAGACTCCTACAATGAGCAGTTCTTC
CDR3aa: CASSSPSGIDSYNEQFF

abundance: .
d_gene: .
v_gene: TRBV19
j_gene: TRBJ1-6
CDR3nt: TGTGCCACCGCACAGGAGCCCAATTCACCCCTCCACTTT
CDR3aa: CATAQEPNSPLHF

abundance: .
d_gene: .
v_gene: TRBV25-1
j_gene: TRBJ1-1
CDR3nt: TGTGCCAGCAGTGAATCACAGAGACCCATGAACACTGAAGCTTTCTTT
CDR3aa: CASSESQRPMNTEAFF

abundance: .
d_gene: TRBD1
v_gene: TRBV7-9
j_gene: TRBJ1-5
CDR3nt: TGTGCCAGCAGCTTAGGAAAGACAGGGGGCGGCAATCAGCCCCAGCATTTT
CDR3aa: CASSLGKTGGGNQPQHF